Each of the 6 T cell receptor beta chains below was sequenced from the same sample in a study of T cell repertoires in cytomegalovirus infection. TCRdb reprocessed the reads with MiXCR, giving one entry per CDR3 protein. The sample carries over 250,000 distinct CDR3 sequences, roughly 26% recorded once. Sequenced sample: PBMCs. The origin of the receptors is a human donor in good health (CMV status not recorded). Some clones in this sample may be carry-over from other donors' samples.

This clonotype was picked up a small number of times. The genes are TRBV29-1 and TRBJ1-2; D possibly corresponds to TRBD1 (5 bases). The CDR3 extends over 11 amino acids. V gave up 5 bases and J gave up 5 bases, with 9 bases separating them. Germline values: CDR1 SQVTM, CDR2 ANQGSEA. The CDR3 DNA is TGCAGCGTTCAGGGTTTGTATGGCTACACCTTC. Its protein product is CSVQGLYGYTF.

In its sample, this clonotype was seen many times. The chain carries TRBV7-2 and TRBJ2-7; D may be TRBD2 (6 bases). Per germline, CDR1 SGHTA and CDR2 FQGNSA. This CDR3 has 16 residues. V was cut by 5 bases and J by 2 bases, with 19 bases left in between. The CDR3 region has the DNA TGTGCCAGCAGCCCCCAAGGGACTTCTGTAGCCTACGAGCAGTACTTC. Residues: CASSPQGTSVAYEQYF.

The chain combines TRBV20-1 with TRBJ2-3; D tentatively reads TRBD1 or TRBD2 (5 bases each). The CDR3 is 14 residues long. V lost 2 bases and J 3 bases, leaving 12 bases between the germline ends. Germline assignment: CDR1 DFQATT and CDR2 SNEGSKA (reference sequence). The DNA of the CDR3 is TGCAGTGCTAGATTCCCTGGGGGTACAGATACGCAGTATTTT. Translating gives CSARFPGGTDTQYF.

This clonotype was detected many times. V usage is TRBV7-2 and J usage is TRBJ2-5; D unclear. This CDR3 is 12 amino acids long. With 2 bases removed from V and 3 bases from J, the gap between germline ends came to 4 bases. Germline CDR1 SGHTA, CDR2 FQGNSA. The CDR3 nucleotides are TGTGCCAGCAGCTTATCCGAAGAGACCCAGTACTTC. This sequence encodes CASSLSEETQYF.

This clonotype was detected many times. This chain links TRBV7-8 with TRBJ2-5; 7 positions match TRBD2. The CDR3 extends over 14 amino acids. After removal of 3 bases from V and 2 bases from J, the junction contained 3 bases not matched to a gene. Germline loops: CDR1 SGHVS, CDR2 FQNEAQ. Here the CDR3 reads CASSFGGGQETQYF. The CDR3, as DNA: TGTGCCAGCAGCTTTGGGGGGGGTCAAGAGACCCAGTACTTC.

The gene calls are TRBV11-2 and TRBJ2-1; TRBD2 might be the D (6 bases). The CDR3 extends over 15 amino acids. V lost 1 base to trimming and J lost 4 bases, with 11 bases between them. The germline CDR1 and CDR2 sequences are SGHAT and FQNNGV. The CDR3 DNA follows: TGTGCCAGCAGCTTAGTCCAGCGGGTTTACAATGAGCAGTTCTTC. This encodes CASSLVQRVYNEQFF.